This T cell receptor (beta chain) was profiled in a study of T cells in Graves' hyperthyroidism and ophthalmopathy. Overall study results and limits: In the analysis, a 13 V-J model separated ophthalmopathy from stable hyperthyroidism. Blood shared most expanded thyroid clonotypes above 0.001.

TCR beta CDR3 sequences were amplified from RNA transcripts. Using the HTBI primer set, a first-round RT-PCR was run on the TCR CDR3. TCRdb independently ran MiXCR on the multiplex PCR reads; one entry per CDR3 protein. The data hold 650,000 to 700,000 distinct CDR3 sequences, with around 16% observed a single time. Ten or more counts support this clonotype. Its antigen remains unidentified. Not enrolled were patients with uncontrolled infection, other autoimmune disease, pregnancy or lactation. Each diagnosis drew on symptoms, thyroxine, TRAb, thyroid ultrasound and orbital computed tomography findings. The CDR3 has 13 amino acids. V gave up 0 bases and J gave up 3 bases, with 6 bases separating them. Germline V gives CDR1 SGHDT, CDR2 YYEEEE.

V usage is TRBV5-6 and J usage is TRBJ1-1; D is undetermined. This sequence originates from a man aged 45-65 years with Graves' hyperthyroidism. Material: blood. The CDR3 sequence: CASSLAIYTEAFF. The CDR3, as DNA: TGTGCCAGCAGCTTGGCCATATACACTGAAGCTTTCTTT.